These T cell receptor beta chains were read from a single sample in a study of T cells after yellow fever vaccination. TCRdb processed the 5' RACE reads anew with MiXCR; each CDR3 protein has one entry. This table holds roughly 110,000 distinct CDR3 sequences, 8% to 9.5% found once. This sample comprised CD8+ T cells sorted from PBMCs, obtained 45 days after the yellow fever booster vaccination. The receptor source for this set is a man aged 25 to 40 who received the YFV17D yellow fever vaccine. The CDR3 runs from the conserved cysteine through the conserved F or W. The D gene is left open where the match is weak. Some rows have no size entry. The others give once, few or many, or a class for an expanded clone.

clone size	J gene	V gene	D gene	CDR3 DNA	CDR3 protein
few	TRBJ2-1	TRBV19	NA	TGTGCCAGTAGTATCGTCGCGCCCAATGAGCAGTTCTTC	CASSIVAPNEQFF
many	TRBJ2-7	TRBV29-1	NA	NA	CSVDFRGSYEQYF
many	TRBJ2-1	TRBV20-1	TRBD2	TGCAGTGCCCTAAAGCGGGAGGTCTACAATGAGCAGTTCTTC	CSALKREVYNEQFF
many	TRBJ2-2	TRBV4-3	NA	TGCGCCAGCAGCCAAGATCGGTATTTTGCCACCGGGGAGCTGTTTTTT	CASSQDRYFATGELFF
NA	TRBJ2-1	TRBV25-1	NA	TGTGCCAGCTCGGCAGGGTCCCTCAATGAGCAGTTCTTC	CASSAGSLNEQFF
NA	TRBJ2-7	TRBV7-6	TRBD1	TGTGCCAGCAGCTTAGAACTTCCGGACAGGGGAACCTACGAGCAGTACTTC	CASSLELPDRGTYEQYF
many	TRBJ1-5	TRBV20-1	NA	TGCAGTGCTAGGAGGGAAAGAAGCAATCAGCCCCAGCATTTT	CSARRERSNQPQHF
many	TRBJ2-7	TRBV5-1	TRBD1	TGCGCCAGCGGGGATCCCGGGACAGGACACTACGAGCAGTACTTC	CASGDPGTGHYEQYF
many	TRBJ2-1	TRBV15	TRBD2	TGTGCCACCAGCAGAGATCTTGGACTAGTATCAAGGAATGAGCAGTTCTTC	CATSRDLGLVSRNEQFF
many	TRBJ2-7	TRBV20-1	NA	TGCAGTGCTAGAGGCACAGAGTACTACGAGCAGTACTTC	CSARGTEYYEQYF